This TCR beta chain was profiled in a study of blood T cell repertoires in COVID-19 (dated by TCRdb to 2020 to 2021). Some background on the complete study: The collaborator samples originated in the United States, Italy and Spain and spanned the acute and convalescent phases of COVID-19. The prospective study material was composed of cDNA or gDNA derived from T cells, B-cell-depleted T cells, or PBMCs. The dataset comprised deeply sampled blood TCRbeta repertoires from subjects exposed to, actively infected with, or recovered from COVID-19. The repertoires were made available in a free public database intended to serve as a resource for research on the immune response to SARS-CoV-2. The samples were drawn from the first 160 participants of the ongoing ImmuneRACE study and from under 1,500 subjects provided by 6 global collaborators. Sample metadata almost always included a de-identified subject ID, COVID-19 status, age in years and sex. HLA class I and class II types, where available, came from metadata supplied by the sample provider rather than from assay-based typing.

A second Seattle source provided samples from volunteer blood donors who had recovered from COVID-19. The collaborating institutions used their own protocols to collect whole blood in K2EDTA tubes. Collaborator samples were shipped for TCRbeta analysis as frozen whole blood, isolated PBMCs, or DNA extracted from either sample type. As concerns this clone: Its recognized antigen is unknown. Within one base of it there is no much larger clone, and no base qualities were kept.

Overall study outcomes, separate from this receptor: Clinical and demographic metadata were provided uncurated, with the amount varying by source and participant.

TCRbeta CDR3 regions were amplified from genomic DNA using the immunoSEQ Assay, a bias-controlled multiplex PCR. As for the original processing: The number of nucleated cells in each sample was estimated by amplification of reference gene primers within the assay. To quantify the absolute abundance of each unique TCRbeta CDR3 rearrangement, sequence reads were collapsed and filtered. For each sample, productive Simpson clonality was calculated as the square root of Simpson's diversity index across productive rearrangements. Here the immuneACCESS table is served through TCRdb, limited to in-frame sequences with V and J called. Missing clones are a known gap in these copies; in checked studies unresolved V genes cover under half, and the rest lacks a known reason. V, J and clone size were drawn from that table, and D and trimming were deduced from the DNA. For this sample there are fewer than 300,000 clones; more than 75% appear just once. The ten most abundant clones make up approximately 9.8% of the sample.

Ends trimmed: V by 4 bases, J by 5 bases; bases unmatched to a gene: 10. The CDR3 holds 17 amino acids from the cysteine to the phenylalanine. The CDR3 DNA has 51 bases and is translated from base 1. The germline V gene supplies CDR1 SGHRS and CDR2 YFSETQ. The clonotype comes from a man aged 40-49 years who had recovered from COVID-19. The chain couples TRBV5-1 to TRBJ2-5, and 14 bases in between align with TRBD2. Sequencing used peripheral blood. The DNA reads as follows: TGCGCCAGCAGCATCCGGACTAGCGGGGGGAGTTCCGAGACCCAGTACTTC. Its protein product is CASSIRTSGGSSETQYF. With the rest looked up from the reference TRBV5-1 and TRBJ2-5 genes rather than sequenced, the full variable domain is KAGVTQTPRYLIKTRGQQVTLSCSPISGHRSVSWYQQTPGQGLQFLFEYFSETQRNKGNFPGRFSGRQFSNSRSEMNVSTLELGDSALYLCASSIRTSGGSSETQYFGPGTRLLVL.